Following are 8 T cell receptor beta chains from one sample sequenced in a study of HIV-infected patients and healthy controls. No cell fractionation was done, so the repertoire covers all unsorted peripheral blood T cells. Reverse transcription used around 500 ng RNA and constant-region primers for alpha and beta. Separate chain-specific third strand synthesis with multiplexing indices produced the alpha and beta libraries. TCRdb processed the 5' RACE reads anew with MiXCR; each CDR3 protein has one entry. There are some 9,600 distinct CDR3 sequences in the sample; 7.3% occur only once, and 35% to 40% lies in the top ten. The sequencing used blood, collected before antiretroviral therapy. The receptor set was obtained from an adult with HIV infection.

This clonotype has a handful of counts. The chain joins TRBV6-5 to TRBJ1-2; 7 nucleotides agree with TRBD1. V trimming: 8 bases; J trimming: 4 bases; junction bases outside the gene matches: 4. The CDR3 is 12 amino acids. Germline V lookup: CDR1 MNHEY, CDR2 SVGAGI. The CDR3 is CASSDRVYGYTF. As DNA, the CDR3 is TGTGCCAGCTCAGACAGGGTCTATGGCTACACCTTC.

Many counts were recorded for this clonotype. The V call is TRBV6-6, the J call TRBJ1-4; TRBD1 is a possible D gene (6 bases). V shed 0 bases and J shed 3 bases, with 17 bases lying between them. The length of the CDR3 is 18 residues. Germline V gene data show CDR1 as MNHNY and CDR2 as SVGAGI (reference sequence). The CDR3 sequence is CASSYSIAGGVPNEKLFF. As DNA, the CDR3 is TGTGCCAGCAGTTACTCGATCGCGGGGGGCGTCCCTAATGAAAAACTGTTTTTT.

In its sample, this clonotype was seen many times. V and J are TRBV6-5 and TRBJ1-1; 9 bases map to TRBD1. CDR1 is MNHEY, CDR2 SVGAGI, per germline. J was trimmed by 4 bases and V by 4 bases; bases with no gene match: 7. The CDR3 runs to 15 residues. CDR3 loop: CASSSLTGGGTEAFF. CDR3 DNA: TGTGCCAGCAGTTCCTTAACAGGGGGCGGCACTGAAGCTTTCTTT.

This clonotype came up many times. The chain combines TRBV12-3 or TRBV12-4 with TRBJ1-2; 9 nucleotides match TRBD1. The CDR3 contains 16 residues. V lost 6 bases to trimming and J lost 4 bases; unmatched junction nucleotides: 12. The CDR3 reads CASSPPRGQGGYGYTF. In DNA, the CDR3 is TGTGCCAGCAGCCCCCCCCGGGGACAGGGTGGCTATGGCTACACCTTC.

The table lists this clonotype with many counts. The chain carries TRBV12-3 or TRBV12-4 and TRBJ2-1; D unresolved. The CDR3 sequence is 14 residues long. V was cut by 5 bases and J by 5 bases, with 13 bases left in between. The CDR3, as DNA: TGTGCCAGCAGTATTGCTCAACGGGACAATGAGCAGTTCTTC. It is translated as CASSIAQRDNEQFF.

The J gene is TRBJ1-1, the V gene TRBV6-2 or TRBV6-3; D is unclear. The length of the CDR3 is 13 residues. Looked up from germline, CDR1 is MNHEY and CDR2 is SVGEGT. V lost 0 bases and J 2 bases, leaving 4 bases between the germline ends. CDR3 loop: CASSYSSNTEAFF. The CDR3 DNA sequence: TGTGCCAGCAGTTACTCCAGCAACACTGAAGCTTTCTTT.

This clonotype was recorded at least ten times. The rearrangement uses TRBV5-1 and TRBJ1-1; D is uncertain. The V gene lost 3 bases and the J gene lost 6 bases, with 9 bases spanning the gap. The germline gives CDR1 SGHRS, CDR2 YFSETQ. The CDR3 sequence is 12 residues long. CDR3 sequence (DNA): TGCGCCAGCAGCTCAGCAGGCTCTGAAGCTTTCTTT. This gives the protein CASSSAGSEAFF.

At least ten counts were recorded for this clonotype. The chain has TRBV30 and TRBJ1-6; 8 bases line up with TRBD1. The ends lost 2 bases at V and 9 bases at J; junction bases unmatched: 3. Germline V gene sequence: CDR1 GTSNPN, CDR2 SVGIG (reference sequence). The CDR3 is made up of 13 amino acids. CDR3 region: CAWSLTGASPLHF. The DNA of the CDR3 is TGTGCCTGGAGTTTGACAGGGGCTTCACCCCTCCACTTT.